The 8 T cell receptor beta chains below come from one sample, sequenced in a study of control samples from healthy donors and cancer patients. Libraries were prepared by immunoSEQ multiplex PCR; TCRdb keeps only in-frame clonotypes and omits some of them. This table holds around 140,000 clones, 91% found once. Sample: blood. These receptors all come from a man between 18 and 35 years old in good health.

This chain links TRBV6-5 with TRBJ2-5; D remains unclear. Germline values: CDR1 MNHEY, CDR2 SVGAGI. V was shortened by 0 bases and J by 5 bases, with 16 bases between the two germline ends. This CDR3 is built from 16 residues. The DNA of the CDR3 is TGTGCCAGCAGTTACTCGATGTCTGGGTCCAGGGAGACCCAGTACTTC. It yields the protein CASSYSMSGSRETQYF.

This chain connects TRBV5-5 to TRBJ2-7, with D perhaps matching TRBD1 (5 bases). V was clipped by 0 bases and J by 0 bases, with 13 bases between them. The germline V gene encodes CDR1 SGHKS and CDR2 YYEKEE (reference sequence). The CDR3 spans 16 residues. The DNA of the CDR3 is TGTGCCAGCAGCTTGGCGACCCGGACAACCTCCTACGAGCAGTACTTC. As protein: CASSLATRTTSYEQYF. The full variable domain, completed using reference TRBV5-5 and TRBJ2-7, is DAGVTQSPTHLIKTRGQQVTLRCSPISGHKSVSWYQQVLGQGPQFIFQYYEKEERGRGNFPDRFSARQFPNYSSELNVNALLLGDSALYLCASSLATRTTSYEQYFGPGTRLTVT.

The J gene is TRBJ2-7, the V gene TRBV3-1 (or the pseudogene TRBV3-2); D remains ambiguous. CDR3 length: 12 residues. Germline V gene sequence: CDR1 LGHDT, CDR2 YNNKEL (reference sequence). Trimming pared 4 bases from V and 9 bases from J, leaving 13 bases between. The CDR3 coding sequence is TGTGCCAGCAGCCGGCAATCCTCGGGGCAGTACTTC. It specifies CASSRQSSGQYF.

This chain connects TRBV10-3 to TRBJ2-2, with 8 bases lining up with TRBD2. V lost 10 bases to trimming and J lost 3 bases; unmatched junction nucleotides: 7. From germline, CDR1 is ENHRY and CDR2 SYGVKD. This CDR3 region has 14 residues. The CDR3 DNA follows: TGTGCCACGGGGGGGTTGCGGGACACCGGGGAGCTGTTTTTT. The encoded protein is CATGGLRDTGELFF.

This sequence joins TRBV19 and TRBJ1-1, with a possible D match to TRBD1 (5 bases). The CDR3 runs 14 residues. The germline V gene has CDR1 LNHDA and CDR2 SQIVND (reference sequence). Trimming pared 10 bases from V and 0 bases from J, leaving 15 bases between. Written as DNA, the CDR3 is TGTGCCACCCAGGCGGGGGTTCTGAACACTGAAGCTTTCTTT. This gives the protein CATQAGVLNTEAFF.

This clone has just a few counts. This CDR3 is CASSLGTGGEAFF. The DNA of the CDR3 is TGTGCCAGCAGCTTGGGGACAGGGGGCGAAGCTTTCTTT. This chain uses TRBV11-2 with TRBJ1-1; 12 nucleotides align to TRBD1. The germline V gene has CDR1 SGHAT and CDR2 FQNNGV. J was trimmed by 8 bases and V by 3 bases; bases with no gene match: 1. The CDR3 loop spans 13 amino acids.

The table lists this clone with a few counts. The genes are TRBV29-1 and TRBJ1-4, with 8 bases lining up with TRBD1. Trimming at V came to 1 base and at J to 4 bases, leaving 2 bases not matched to a gene. The CDR3 extends over 14 amino acids. CDR1 SQVTM and CDR2 ANQGSEA come from the germline V gene. For the CDR3, the DNA is TGCAGCGTTGAAGGGACAGGGCTTAATGAAAAACTGTTTTTT. It specifies CSVEGTGLNEKLFF.

Remarks on this clone: At the DNA level, this CDR3 is encoded by other sequences in the same sample as well. The CDR3 bases are TGTGCCAGCAGCGCAGCCCGTGTGGGGGGGGCCTACAATGAGCAGTTCTTC. Its translation: CASSAARVGGAYNEQFF. The rearrangement uses TRBV9 and TRBJ2-1; 7 positions agree with TRBD2. Per the germline V gene, CDR1 is SGDLS and CDR2 is YYNGEE. CDR3 size: 17 residues. The V and J ends lost 3 bases and 2 bases, in that order; junction bases with no gene match: 11.